The 2 T cell receptor beta chains reported below all come from one sample, sequenced in a study of response to subunit inactivated influenza vaccine. Via MiXCR, TCRdb re-called the RT-PCR reads, giving one row per CDR3 protein. This sample has under 550,000 distinct CDR3 sequences, with 7.6% found just once. The sequencing here drew on PBMCs from blood, taken less than 30 months after vaccination. The receptors here all came from a man between 50 and 75 years old who received an inactivated influenza vaccine.

This clonotype appeared a few times. The V and J genes are TRBV20-1 and TRBJ2-5; no clear D gene. The CDR3 consists of 12 residues. V lost 3 bases to trimming and J lost 1 base, with 6 bases between them. Germline lookup yields CDR1 DFQATT and CDR2 SNEGSKA (reference sequence). CDR3 in DNA: TGCAGTGCTAGTTCGCGCCAAGAGACCCAGTACTTC. Translated: CSASSRQETQYF.

This clonotype was found many times. The rearrangement joins TRBV7-2 to TRBJ2-1, with 7 bases matching TRBD2. The V segment lost 7 bases and the J segment 6 bases; nucleotides outside the gene matches: 6. The CDR3 has 13 amino acids. Germline V gene lookup returns CDR1 SGHTA and CDR2 FQGNSA. CDR3 nucleotides: TGTGCCAGCAATTGGGGAGGGGCCAATGAGCAGTTCTTC. It translates to CASNWGGANEQFF.